This T cell receptor (beta chain) was found in a study of T cell changes during pregnancy in multiple sclerosis. The table came from immunoSEQ multiplex PCR; TCRdb's copy has only in-frame clones and leaves some out. The sample holds about 66,000 clones; approximately 90% are singletons and the top ten take 1.5%. This CDR3 is 15 amino acids long. Losses at the gene ends were 2 bases for V and 5 bases for J; bases not matched to a gene: 7. Germline assignment: CDR1 MNHEY and CDR2 SMNVEV (reference sequence). The TCR was taken from a female donor with multiple sclerosis, enrolled in a pregnancy study. The gene calls are TRBV27 and TRBJ2-3; 7 bases are a match to TRBD2. The specimen was peripheral blood, collected in the third trimester of pregnancy. The CDR3 region has the DNA TGTGCCAGCAGTTTAACTAGCGTTCCAGGAGATACGCAGTATTTT. Its translation is CASSLTSVPGDTQYF.